This T cell receptor (beta chain) emerged from a study of cytomegalovirus exposure and HLA in healthy donors. The CDR3 has 15 residues. Per germline, CDR1 LNHDA and CDR2 SQIVND (reference sequence). The germline V and J ends were trimmed by 1 base and 5 bases, with 14 bases remaining between them. PCR was performed using 60 Vbeta and 13 Jbeta primers. Produced via immunoSEQ multiplex PCR; TCRdb's table is partial and in-frame only. The sample comprises about 150,000 clones, 65% to 85% of which are singletons, and about 3.7% rests with the top ten. The gene calls are TRBV19 and TRBJ1-2, with D hard to call. The sample was PBMCs. This receptor was taken from a male donor in good health and CMV-seronegative. For the CDR3, the DNA is TGTGCCAGTAGTATAGTTGGAGGGTTGAGGTATGGCTACACCTTC. It encodes CASSIVGGLRYGYTF. The full variable domain, rest sourced from reference TRBV19 and TRBJ1-2, is DGGITQSPKYLFRKEGQNVTLSCEQNLNHDAMYWYRQDPGQGLRLIYYSQIVNDFQKGDIAEGYSVSREKKESFPLTVTSAQKNPTAFYLCASSIVGGLRYGYTFGSGTRLTVV.